Listed below are T cell receptor beta chains from one sample, sequenced in a study of cytomegalovirus exposure and HLA in healthy donors. The protocol was immunoSEQ multiplex PCR, while the TCRdb copy is restricted to in-frame clones and leaves out a portion. The data show over 150,000 clones, 85% seen once. Sequencing was performed on PBMCs. Every receptor here comes from a young man in good health and CMV-seropositive. The CDR3 runs from the conserved cysteine through the conserved F or W. Each record gives: V gene, J gene, CDR3 length, clone size, D gene, CDR3 protein, CDR3 DNA. A D gene is named only where the DNA matches it firmly. Size values are once, few and many counts, or a class for expanded clones, and some rows have none.

>TRBV5-5|TRBJ1-3|16|many|TRBD1
CASSIPTGGAGNTIYF
TGTGCCAGCAGCATCCCGACAGGGGGAGCTGGAAACACCATATATTTT
>TRBV6-5|TRBJ1-4|14|NA|NA
CASSPRATNEKLFF
TGTGCCAGCAGTCCAAGAGCAACTAATGAAAAACTGTTTTTT
>TRBV30|TRBJ1-1|14|NA|TRBD1
CAWSMQGAYTEAFF
TGTGCCTGGAGTATGCAGGGGGCCTACACTGAAGCTTTCTTT
>TRBV5-1|TRBJ2-5|15|NA|NA
CASSLSGTRQETQYF
TGCGCCAGCAGCTTGTCGGGGACTCGACAAGAGACCCAGTACTTC
>TRBV28|TRBJ1-1|13|NA|NA
CASTGFMNTEAFF
TGTGCCAGTACAGGGTTCATGAACACTGAAGCTTTCTTT
>TRBV7-2|TRBJ2-1|14|NA|NA
CASSRRDYPNEQFF
TGTGCCAGCAGTCGCCGTGACTACCCCAATGAGCAGTTCTTC
>TRBV27|TRBJ1-5|15|NA|TRBD1
CASSARQGSNQPQHF
TGTGCCAGCAGTGCGCGACAGGGGAGCAATCAGCCCCAGCATTTT
>TRBV5-1|TRBJ1-1|15|NA|NA
CASRSSGTQNTEAFF
TGCGCCAGCAGGTCCTCCGGGACACAGAACACTGAAGCTTTCTTT
>TRBV2|TRBJ2-2|15|NA|TRBD1
CASNPDRGGTGELFF
TGTGCCAGCAATCCTGACAGGGGTGGCACCGGGGAGCTGTTTTTT
>TRBV30|TRBJ2-1|12|NA|TRBD2
CAWWPGGNEQFF
TGTGCCTGGTGGCCGGGAGGGAATGAGCAGTTCTTC
>TRBV6-4|TRBJ2-1|13|once|TRBD1
CASSGPGGDGQFF
TGTGCCAGCAGTGGGCCAGGGGGCGATGGGCAGTTCTTC
>TRBV10-2|TRBJ2-7|13|NA|NA
CASSVTGYDEQYF
TGCGCCAGCAGCGTCACAGGGTATGACGAGCAGTACTTC
>TRBV11-2|TRBJ2-1|18|NA|TRBD2
CASSLGLAGGSSYNEQFF
TGTGCCAGCAGCTTGGGTCTAGCGGGGGGGAGCTCCTACAATGAGCAGTTCTTC
>TRBV19|TRBJ2-6|13|NA|NA
CASSIVLANVLTF
TGTGCCAGTAGTATAGTCTTGGCCAACGTCCTGACTTTC
>TRBV11-2|TRBJ2-1|13|NA|NA
CASSATRDNEQFF
TGTGCCAGCAGCGCGACTAGAGACAATGAGCAGTTCTTC
>TRBV10-3|TRBJ2-7|12|NA|NA
CAISESGYEQYF
TGTGCCATCAGTGAGTCCGGGTACGAGCAGTACTTC
>TRBV7-2|TRBJ2-3|12|NA|NA
CASSLVADTQYF
TGTGCCAGCAGCTTAGTCGCAGATACGCAGTATTTT
>TRBV19|TRBJ1-1|16|once|NA
CASRTNPDTGRTEAFF
TGTGCCAGTAGAACAAACCCTGACACAGGGCGCACTGAAGCTTTCTTT
>TRBV4-3|TRBJ2-1|14|NA|TRBD1
CASSHGQGYNEQFF
TGCGCCAGCAGCCACGGACAGGGATACAATGAGCAGTTCTTC
>TRBV18|TRBJ1-5|16|NA|TRBD1
CASSPRGQGGNQPQHF
TGTGCCAGCTCACCACGTGGACAGGGAGGCAATCAGCCCCAGCATTTT
>TRBV7-2|TRBJ2-1|14|NA|NA
CASSFFMIASEQFF
TGTGCCAGCAGCTTCTTCATGATAGCGTCTGAGCAGTTCTTC